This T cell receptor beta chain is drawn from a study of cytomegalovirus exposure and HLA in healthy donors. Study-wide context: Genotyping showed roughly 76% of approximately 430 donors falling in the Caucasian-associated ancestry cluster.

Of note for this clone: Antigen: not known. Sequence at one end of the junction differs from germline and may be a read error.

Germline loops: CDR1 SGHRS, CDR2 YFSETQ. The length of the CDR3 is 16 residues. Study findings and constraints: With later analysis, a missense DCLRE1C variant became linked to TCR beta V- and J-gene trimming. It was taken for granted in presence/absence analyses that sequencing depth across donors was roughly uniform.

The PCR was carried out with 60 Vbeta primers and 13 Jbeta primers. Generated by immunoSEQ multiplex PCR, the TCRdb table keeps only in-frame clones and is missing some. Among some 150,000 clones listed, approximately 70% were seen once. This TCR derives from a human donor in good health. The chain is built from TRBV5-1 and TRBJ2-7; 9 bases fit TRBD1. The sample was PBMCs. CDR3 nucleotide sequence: TGCGCCAGCACCTTGAACGCTGGGACAGGGCTCCACGAGCAGTACTTC. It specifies CASTLNAGTGLHEQYF.